This T cell receptor (beta chain) was sequenced for a study of cytomegalovirus exposure and HLA in healthy donors. Vbeta (60) and Jbeta (13) primers were used in the PCR. Assay: immunoSEQ multiplex PCR; the TCRdb copy retains only in-frame clones and omits some. Seen here are fewer than 180,000 clones, 60% to 70% observed once, and the top ten hold roughly 7%. CDR1 is SGHRS, CDR2 YFSETQ, per germline. CDR3 length: 15 residues. V was clipped by 1 base and J by 0 bases, with 8 bases between them. This TCR was recovered from a woman aged 60-75 years in good health and CMV-seropositive. This chain uses TRBV5-1 with TRBJ2-1; D unclear. The sequenced material came from PBMCs. The DNA for the CDR3 is TGCGCCAGCAGCTTGATTTCCGGCTCCTACAATGAGCAGTTCTTC. Its protein is CASSLISGSYNEQFF.